A selection of T cell receptor beta chains follows, all from one sample in a study of neoadjuvant anti-PD-1 for oral cavity cancer. Profiled with immunoSEQ multiplex PCR; TCRdb holds only in-frame clones, not every one. The sample lists approximately 13,000 clones; around 71% were seen once. Here the sequenced sample was PBMCs, taken after nivolumab (anti-PD-1) treatment. The receptors originated from a person aged 35-79 years with oral cavity squamous cell carcinoma. Each CDR3 is given with its conserved first and last residue. A D gene is named only where the DNA matches it firmly. Rows give clone size only sometimes, using once, few, many, or a class for an expanded clone.

TRBV7-8,TRBJ2-7,TRBD2,.,TGTGCCAGCAGCTTAGAATCGGGACTAGCGGGAGGTGCTTCCTACGAGCAGTACTTC,CASSLESGLAGGASYEQYF
TRBV30,TRBJ2-4,.,.,TGTGCCTGGAGTGTCCTTGGGGACGCGCTAGCCAAAAACATTCAGTACTTC,CAWSVLGDALAKNIQYF
TRBV10-1,TRBJ2-1,.,.,TGCGCCAGCAGTGCACTCGGACTGGGTCTTAATGAGCAGTTCTTC,CASSALGLGLNEQFF
TRBV11-3,TRBJ2-3,.,.,TGTGCCAGCAGCTCGGGCCTTAGTACCCTTACAGATACGCAGTATTTT,CASSSGLSTLTDTQYF
TRBV10-1,TRBJ2-1,.,.,TGCGCCAGCAGTGAGGATGGCATGGGGTACAATGAGCAGTTCTTC,CASSEDGMGYNEQFF
TRBV25-1,TRBJ2-1,.,.,TGTGCCAGCAGTGAAGGGAAGCCCTACAATGAGCAGTTCTTC,CASSEGKPYNEQFF
TRBV29-1,TRBJ2-2,.,.,TGCAGCGTACGAACCGTGGGGATTAACACCGGGGAGCTGTTTTTT,CSVRTVGINTGELFF
TRBV6-5,TRBJ1-1,.,.,TGTGCCAGCAGTTACGGGGGACCGAACACTGAAGCTTTCTTT,CASSYGGPNTEAFF
TRBV5-6,TRBJ2-7,TRBD1,.,TGTGCCAGCAGCTCCGGGACAGGGATCCTTCGAGAGCAGTACTTC,CASSSGTGILREQYF
TRBV6-1,TRBJ1-1,.,.,TGTGCCAGCAGTATAACATTGGCCACTGAAGCTTTCTTT,CASSITLATEAFF
TRBV19,TRBJ2-5,.,.,TGTGCCAGTAGTATAGATGGAGGGGGGGAGACCCAGTACTTC,CASSIDGGGETQYF
TRBV11-3,TRBJ2-2,.,few,TGTGCCAGCAGCTTAGAGTCCACCGGGGAGCTGTTTTTT,CASSLESTGELFF
TRBV30,TRBJ2-4,.,.,TGTGCCTGCCATTGTCTAGCCAAAAACATTCAGTACTTC,CACHCLAKNIQYF
TRBV11-2,TRBJ2-2,.,.,TGTGCCAGCAGCTTACAATACGGGGAGCTGTTTTTT,CASSLQYGELFF
TRBV5-1,TRBJ2-1,TRBD2,.,TGCGCCAGCAGCTTGGTGGGCACTAGCGGGAGCAACAATGAGCAGTTCTTC,CASSLVGTSGSNNEQFF
TRBV29-1,TRBJ1-1,.,.,TGCAGCGCCGCCGGTTCTTTAAACACTGAAGCTTTCTTT,CSAAGSLNTEAFF
TRBV5-6,TRBJ1-2,.,.,TGTGCCAGCAGCCCACCGACAGGTTACTATGGCTACACCTTC,CASSPPTGYYGYTF
TRBV29-1,TRBJ2-3,TRBD1,.,TGCAGCGTTGAAGGGGACAGGGTAGGGACAGATACGCAGTATTTT,CSVEGDRVGTDTQYF
TRBV30,TRBJ2-1,TRBD2,.,TGTGCCTGGAGTTCCGGGACTAGCGGGTCTCGAAGCTCCTACAATGAGCAGTTCTTC,CAWSSGTSGSRSSYNEQFF
TRBV29-1,TRBJ1-2,.,.,TGCAGCGTTGATGGCTACACCTTC,CSVDGYTF
TRBV14,TRBJ1-4,.,few,TGTGCCAGCAGCTTAACCCTGGGCTCAGTTAATGAAAAACTGTTTTTT,CASSLTLGSVNEKLFF
TRBV6-1,TRBJ2-1,.,.,TGTGCCAGCAAAGGGGTTTCTTACAATGAGCAGTTCTTC,CASKGVSYNEQFF
TRBV11-2,TRBJ2-7,.,.,TGTGCCAGCAGCTTATACTCTTACGAGCAGTACTTC,CASSLYSYEQYF
TRBV7-6,TRBJ2-1,.,.,TGTGCCAGCAGCGCCTCGCCGTTGGGTCTGGGGAATGAGCAGTTCTTC,CASSASPLGLGNEQFF
TRBV7-3,TRBJ1-4,TRBD1,once,TGTGCCAGCAGCTCAGTCCAGGGGGAACTGTTTTTT,CASSSVQGELFF
TRBV4-1,TRBJ2-5,.,.,TGCGCCAGCAGCCCTGGGAGAGCACGGGGCCAAGAGACCCAGTACTTC,CASSPGRARGQETQYF
TRBV7-6,TRBJ1-1,TRBD1,.,TGTGCCAGCAGCTCGGGACAGTTGACTGAAGCTTTCTTT,CASSSGQLTEAFF
TRBV7-2,TRBJ1-1,TRBD1,.,TGTGCCAGCAGACCTTGGACAGGGTCGGACACTGAAGCTTTCTTT,CASRPWTGSDTEAFF
TRBV7-9,TRBJ1-2,.,.,TGTGCCAGCAGCCTCTCCTCGACAGAGAACTATGGCTACACCTTC,CASSLSSTENYGYTF
TRBV6-1,TRBJ2-1,TRBD2,.,TGTGCCAGCAGTGAAGCTTGGAAAAGCGGGAGGTGTGTCTTC,CASSEAWKSGRCVF
TRBV7-8,TRBJ1-1,.,.,TGTGCCAGCAGCTTAGAGGCGGAAACGAAGACTTTCTTT,CASSLEAETKTFF
TRBV30,TRBJ1-5,TRBD1,.,TGTGCCAGCCAGGGGGTCGAGGGTCAGCCCCAGCATTTT,CASQGVEGQPQHF
TRBV6-4,TRBJ2-3,TRBD2,.,TGTGCCAGCAGCCAGCGGGAGTCAGATACGCAGTATTTT,CASSQRESDTQYF
TRBV2,TRBJ1-1,TRBD1,.,TGTGCCAGCAGTGCAGGACAGGGGGCCGGCGTCACTGAAGCTTTCTTT,CASSAGQGAGVTEAFF
TRBV28,TRBJ1-5,TRBD1,.,TGTGCCAGCAAACTCCGGGACAGGGCGAGTCAGCCCCAGCATTTT,CASKLRDRASQPQHF
TRBV7-8,TRBJ2-3,TRBD2,.,TGTGCCAGCAGCTTAGGAGCAGGACTAGCAGATACGCAGTATTTT,CASSLGAGLADTQYF
TRBV10-3,TRBJ1-1,.,.,TGTGCCATCACCGGGACGAACACTGAAGCTTTCTTT,CAITGTNTEAFF
TRBV5-1,TRBJ2-2,TRBD2,.,TGCGCCAGCAGGAGCTTAACTAGCGGGAGTACCACCGGGGAGCTGTTTTTT,CASRSLTSGSTTGELFF
TRBV19,TRBJ2-3,TRBD2,few,TGTGCCAGTAGTATTGCGGGAGTCGAAGGTACGCAGTATTTT,CASSIAGVEGTQYF
TRBV20-1,TRBJ2-5,.,.,TGCAGTGCTAGAGATGGACTGGGCCAGTACTTC,CSARDGLGQYF
TRBV7-9,TRBJ2-7,.,.,TGTGCCAGCAGCTTAGGGATCGAGCAGTACTTC,CASSLGIEQYF
TRBV2,TRBJ2-3,.,.,TGTGCCAGCAGTGAGGGGGTGGGGCAGCGCACAGATACGCAGTATTTT,CASSEGVGQRTDTQYF
TRBV29-1,TRBJ2-7,TRBD2,.,TGCAGCGTTGAGTCTAGCGGGGCCAGAGAGCAGTACTTC,CSVESSGAREQYF